The 5 T cell receptor beta chains given below trace back to one sample, sequenced in a study of neoadjuvant anti-PD-1 for oral cavity cancer. Time point here: after neoadjuvant nivolumab, at surgical resection. Assay: immunoSEQ multiplex PCR; the TCRdb copy retains only in-frame clones and omits some. The sample contains 15,000 or so clones, 70% to 75% of which appear only once. The input for sequencing was PBMCs, taken after nivolumab (anti-PD-1) treatment. The origin of the receptors is a person between 40 and 85 years old with oral cavity squamous cell carcinoma.

The CDR3 sequence: CASSSHPEGAYGYTF. The DNA of the CDR3 is TGCGCCAGCAGCTCCCATCCTGAGGGCGCCTATGGCTACACCTTC. This rearrangement joins TRBV5-1 to TRBJ1-2, with unresolved D. CDR3 length: 15 residues. Germline-derived CDR1 and CDR2 are SGHRS and YFSETQ. Trimming took 3 bases from V and 4 from J, leaving 16 bases between them.

In this sample, this clone turned up a few times. The chain employs TRBV5-1 and TRBJ2-2; no firm D call. V was pared by 0 bases and J by 0 bases, with 6 bases between. This CDR3 spans 15 amino acids. The germline V gene has CDR1 SGHRS and CDR2 YFSETQ. CDR3 sequence (DNA): TGCGCCAGCAGCTTGGCCGGAACGAACACCGGGGAGCTGTTTTTT. It codes for CASSLAGTNTGELFF.

This clone turned up a few times. CDR3 loop: CASMTGAGGYTF. The CDR3 DNA reads TGTGCCAGCATGACGGGGGCGGGAGGCTACACCTTC. The V gene is TRBV27, the J gene TRBJ1-2; a weak D match, TRBD1 (6 bases). V lost 7 bases, J lost 8 bases, and 14 bases lay in between. Germline V lookup: CDR1 MNHEY, CDR2 SMNVEV (reference sequence). This CDR3 has 12 residues.

V usage is TRBV7-9 and J usage is TRBJ2-7; 8 bases match TRBD2. The length of the CDR3 is 13 residues. The ends lost 4 bases at V and 4 bases at J; junction bases unmatched: 3. From germline, CDR1 is SEHNR and CDR2 FQNEAQ (reference sequence). The CDR3 loop is CASSSTSAYEQYF. CDR3 DNA: TGTGCCAGCAGCTCGACTAGCGCTTACGAGCAGTACTTC.

The V gene is TRBV2, the J gene TRBJ2-3; tentatively, D is TRBD2 (6 bases). Trimming cost V 5 bases and J 1 base, with 25 bases left between them. Germline assignment: CDR1 SNHLY and CDR2 FYNNEI. The CDR3 covers 19 residues. The CDR3 is CASSPSPGLPLLRTDTQYF. DNA of the CDR3: TGTGCCAGCAGTCCGTCACCGGGACTGCCTCTTCTCCGCACAGATACGCAGTATTTT.